This T cell receptor beta chain appears in the sequencing data of a study of OX40 agonist ivuxolimab in advanced cancers. Study-level information: Three dose-escalation patients had partial responses: one with hepatocellular carcinoma and two with cutaneous melanoma.

The germline V and J ends were trimmed by 3 bases and 2 bases, with 16 bases remaining between them. Germline lookup yields CDR1 LNHNV and CDR2 YYDKDF (reference sequence). The CDR3 runs 16 residues. TCRdb keeps only in-frame clones here, not all; method: immunoSEQ multiplex PCR. Counted here are about 71,000 clones, around 86% occurring once; the ten biggest clones make up roughly 2%. The clonotype was recovered from an adult with an advanced solid tumor such as melanoma, head and neck, liver or kidney cancer. The chain uses TRBV15 and TRBJ1-2; no reliable D call. Sequenced here: CD4+ or CD8+ T cells sorted from blood, sampled in a trial of the OX40 agonist ivuxolimab. Written as DNA, the CDR3 is TGTGCCACCAGCAGTCCGGGTCCCACGGTCAACTATGGCTACACCTTC. This codes for CATSSPGPTVNYGYTF.